This T cell receptor beta chain is from a study of T cell responses to AZD1222 COVID-19 vaccine. Overall study findings and caveats: Seropositivity was recorded at baseline in only five to seven AZD1222 recipients. With two AZD1222 doses given, Spike-specific TCR breadth and depth both rose.

In its sample, this clone was seen once. The antigen remains unidentified. V lost 3 bases to trimming and J lost 2 bases, with 7 bases between them. Germline-derived CDR1 and CDR2 are WSHSY and SAAADI. The CDR3 is 13 residues long. Assay used: immunoSEQ multiplex PCR; TCRdb lists only in-frame clones, some missing. Seen here are fewer than 180,000 clones, roughly 94% observed once, and the top ten hold 1.3%. The chain joins TRBV10-2 to TRBJ1-1; the D gene is possibly TRBD1 (6 bases). Sequences were derived from peripheral blood, sampled on day 0 of AZD1222 vaccination. This clonotype was obtained from an adult in good health. The DNA of the CDR3 is TGCGCCAGCAGTGACAGGGGAAACACTGAAGCTTTCTTT. This sequence encodes CASSDRGNTEAFF.